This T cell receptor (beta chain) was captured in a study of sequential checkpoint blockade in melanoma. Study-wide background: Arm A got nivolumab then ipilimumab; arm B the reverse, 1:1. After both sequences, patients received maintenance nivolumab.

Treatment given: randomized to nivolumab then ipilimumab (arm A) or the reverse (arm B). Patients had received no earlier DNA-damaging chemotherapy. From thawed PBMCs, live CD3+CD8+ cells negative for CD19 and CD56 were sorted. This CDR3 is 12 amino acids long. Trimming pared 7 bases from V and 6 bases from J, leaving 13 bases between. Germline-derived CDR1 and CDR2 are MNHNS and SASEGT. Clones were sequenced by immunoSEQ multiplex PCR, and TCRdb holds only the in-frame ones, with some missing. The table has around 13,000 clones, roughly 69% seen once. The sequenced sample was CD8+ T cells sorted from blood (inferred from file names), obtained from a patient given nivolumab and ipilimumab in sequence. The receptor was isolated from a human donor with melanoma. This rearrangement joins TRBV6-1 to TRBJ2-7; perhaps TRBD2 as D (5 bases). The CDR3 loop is CASTGDYLEQYF. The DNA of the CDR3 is TGTGCCAGCACCGGGGATTACCTCGAGCAGTACTTC.